This T cell receptor (beta chain) was sequenced for a study of T cell repertoires in cytomegalovirus infection. Trimming removed 0 bases from V and 0 bases from J; junction bases left unmatched: 3. This CDR3 has 16 residues. The germline CDR1 and CDR2 sequences are MNHEY and SVGAGI. MiXCR, run by TCRdb on the reads, gives a single entry per CDR3 protein. The sample consists of around 100,000 distinct CDR3 sequences, under 45% of them appearing once. This clonotype was detected ten times or more. No antigen is known for it. The chain carries TRBV6-5 and TRBJ2-3; 7 bases fit TRBD1. The TCR comes from a human donor in good health (CMV status not recorded). Some clones in this sample may be carry-over from other donors' samples. Specimen: CD8+ T cells from cultured PBMCs, collected from culture after CMV antigen stimulation. DNA of the CDR3: TGTGCCAGCAGTTACTCGCCGGACAGGAGCACAGATACGCAGTATTTT. Encoded protein: CASSYSPDRSTDTQYF.